This T cell receptor (beta chain) stems from a study of T cells after somatic rescue of genetic block. This CDR3 has 17 residues. J was trimmed by 0 bases and V by 4 bases; bases with no gene match: 7. Per germline, CDR1 SGHTS and CDR2 YDEGEE. Measured with immunoSEQ multiplex PCR; TCRdb has only the in-frame clones, and not every one. The sample includes about 63,000 clones, around 92% of them seen just once. Input material: peripheral blood mononuclear cells (PBMCs). This chain joins TRBV5-8 and TRBJ1-5; 10 nucleotides agree with TRBD1. The TCR originated in a man between 40 and 49 years old. In DNA, the CDR3 is TGTGCCAGCAGCCACTGGACAGGGGGGAATAGCAATCAGCCCCAGCATTTT. Encoded protein: CASSHWTGGNSNQPQHF. Full variable domain (rest looked up from reference TRBV5-8 and TRBJ1-5): EAGVTQSPTHLIKTRGQQATLRCSPISGHTSVYWYQQALGLGLQFLLWYDEGEERNRGNFPPRFSGRQFPNYSSELNVNALELEDSALYLCASSHWTGGNSNQPQHFGDGTRLSIL.